These T cell receptor beta chains were read from a single sample in a study of CD8 T cells in Susac syndrome. TCRdb ran MiXCR on the immunoSEQ multiplex PCR reads and lists one entry per CDR3 protein. This sample carries 95,000 to 150,000 distinct CDR3 sequences, over 90% of them seen once, and the ten largest clones take about 0.13%. Sequencing was done on a sample of CD4+ T cells from PBMCs. Receptors were obtained from a human donor with Susac syndrome. CDR3s include the opening cysteine and the closing phenylalanine or tryptophan. D genes are given only for firm matches. Clone size appears in some rows only: once, few, many, or a class for an expanded clone.

cdr3_length: 15
d_call: TRBD2
clone_size: NA
v_call: TRBV7-2
j_call: TRBJ2-1
cdr3_nt: TGTGCCAGCAGCCCGACTAGCAACTCCTACAATGAGCAGTTCTTC
cdr3_aa: CASSPTSNSYNEQFF

cdr3_length: 16
d_call: NA
clone_size: NA
v_call: TRBV14
j_call: TRBJ2-1
cdr3_nt: TGTGCCAGCAGCCAAGATCTCCAGAGGTCCTACAATGAGCAGTTCTTC
cdr3_aa: CASSQDLQRSYNEQFF

cdr3_length: 12
d_call: NA
clone_size: NA
v_call: TRBV5-1
j_call: TRBJ2-7
cdr3_nt: TGCGCCAGCAGCCATGTGAGAGGGGAGCAGTACTTC
cdr3_aa: CASSHVRGEQYF

cdr3_length: 14
d_call: NA
clone_size: NA
v_call: TRBV6-5
j_call: TRBJ1-1
cdr3_nt: TGTGCCAGCGCCCCCGGCCAAACCGACACTGAAGCTTTCTTT
cdr3_aa: CASAPGQTDTEAFF

cdr3_length: 14
d_call: TRBD1
clone_size: once
v_call: TRBV18
j_call: TRBJ1-5
cdr3_nt: TGTGCCAGCCAAAGAGGGGGCGCGGGTCAGCCCCAGCATTTT
cdr3_aa: CASQRGGAGQPQHF

cdr3_length: 14
d_call: TRBD1
clone_size: NA
v_call: TRBV11-2
j_call: TRBJ2-7
cdr3_nt: TGTGCCAGCAGCTCCGGGACAGGGCACGACGAGCAGTACTTC
cdr3_aa: CASSSGTGHDEQYF

cdr3_length: 13
d_call: NA
clone_size: NA
v_call: TRBV14
j_call: TRBJ1-2
cdr3_nt: TGTGCCAGCAGCCAAGATCGGAGCTATGGCTACACCTTC
cdr3_aa: CASSQDRSYGYTF

cdr3_length: 14
d_call: TRBD1
clone_size: once
v_call: TRBV4-3
j_call: TRBJ2-5
cdr3_nt: TGCGCCAGCAGTCGGGACAGGTCCCAAGAGACCCAGTACTTC
cdr3_aa: CASSRDRSQETQYF

cdr3_length: 15
d_call: TRBD1
clone_size: NA
v_call: TRBV4-1
j_call: TRBJ1-1
cdr3_nt: TGCGCCAGCAGCTTATCGGGACAGGGAAACACTGAAGCTTTCTTT
cdr3_aa: CASSLSGQGNTEAFF

cdr3_length: 14
d_call: NA
clone_size: NA
v_call: TRBV12-3/TRBV12-4
j_call: TRBJ2-5
cdr3_nt: TGTGCCAGCAGTTTAGGGCCGGCCTGGGAGACCCAGTACTTC
cdr3_aa: CASSLGPAWETQYF

cdr3_length: 15
d_call: TRBD2
clone_size: NA
v_call: TRBV29-1
j_call: TRBJ2-3
cdr3_nt: TGCAGCGTTGAAGGGACTAGCGGGACAACAGATACGCAGTATTTT
cdr3_aa: CSVEGTSGTTDTQYF

cdr3_length: 13
d_call: NA
clone_size: NA
v_call: TRBV28
j_call: TRBJ1-2
cdr3_nt: TGTGCCAGCAGTTTTACTATTAAGGAGGGCTACACCTTC
cdr3_aa: CASSFTIKEGYTF

cdr3_length: 15
d_call: NA
clone_size: NA
v_call: TRBV18
j_call: TRBJ2-3
cdr3_nt: TGTGCCAGCTCACCAGGGCAGACTTCCACAGATACGCAGTATTTT
cdr3_aa: CASSPGQTSTDTQYF

cdr3_length: 18
d_call: NA
clone_size: NA
v_call: TRBV30
j_call: TRBJ2-2
cdr3_nt: TGTGCCTGGAGTGTCTCCCTCTCCGGGATAGGCTCCACCGGGGAGCTGTTTTTT
cdr3_aa: CAWSVSLSGIGSTGELFF

cdr3_length: 16
d_call: TRBD1
clone_size: NA
v_call: TRBV20-1
j_call: TRBJ1-5
cdr3_nt: TGCAGTGCTAGAGACCGTGACAGGGTAGTCAATCAGCCCCAGCATTTT
cdr3_aa: CSARDRDRVVNQPQHF

cdr3_length: 13
d_call: NA
clone_size: once
v_call: TRBV30
j_call: TRBJ1-2
cdr3_nt: TGTGCCTGGGGAGTCTATCCCAACTATGGCTACACCTTC
cdr3_aa: CAWGVYPNYGYTF

cdr3_length: 15
d_call: TRBD2
clone_size: NA
v_call: TRBV7-3
j_call: TRBJ2-1
cdr3_nt: TGTGCCAGCAGCCCGGTTCTAGCGGGAGGCAATGAGCAGTTCTTC
cdr3_aa: CASSPVLAGGNEQFF

cdr3_length: 16
d_call: TRBD2
clone_size: NA
v_call: TRBV12-3/TRBV12-4
j_call: TRBJ2-5
cdr3_nt: TGTGCCAGCAGCGGAGAGTGGGTAGCGGGAGGAGAGACCCAGTACTTC
cdr3_aa: CASSGEWVAGGETQYF

cdr3_length: 11
d_call: NA
clone_size: NA
v_call: TRBV18
j_call: TRBJ2-5
cdr3_nt: TGTGCCAGCTCAACCACGGAGACCCAGTACTTC
cdr3_aa: CASSTTETQYF

cdr3_length: 13
d_call: NA
clone_size: NA
v_call: TRBV21-1
j_call: TRBJ2-7
cdr3_nt: TGTGCCAGTGTACAGGGGAGGTCCTACGAGCAGTACTTC
cdr3_aa: CASVQGRSYEQYF

cdr3_length: 13
d_call: TRBD2
clone_size: NA
v_call: TRBV6-5
j_call: TRBJ2-5
cdr3_nt: TGTGCCAGCAGATCTAGCGGGTTGGAGACCCAGTACTTC
cdr3_aa: CASRSSGLETQYF

cdr3_length: 15
d_call: TRBD1
clone_size: once
v_call: TRBV5-1
j_call: TRBJ2-7
cdr3_nt: TGCGCCAGCAGCGGACAGGGTGATTCTTCCTACGAGCAGTACTTC
cdr3_aa: CASSGQGDSSYEQYF

cdr3_length: 14
d_call: TRBD2
clone_size: NA
v_call: TRBV20-1
j_call: TRBJ2-3
cdr3_nt: TGCAGTGCCATAGCGGGAGGGAGCACAGATACGCAGTATTTT
cdr3_aa: CSAIAGGSTDTQYF

cdr3_length: 15
d_call: TRBD2
clone_size: NA
v_call: TRBV5-4
j_call: TRBJ2-1
cdr3_nt: TGTGCCAGCAGCTTGGCGGCTAGCGGATACAATGAGCAGTTCTTC
cdr3_aa: CASSLAASGYNEQFF

cdr3_length: 13
d_call: NA
clone_size: NA
v_call: TRBV6-6
j_call: TRBJ2-7
cdr3_nt: TGTGCCAGCAGTTACTCGACAGACTACGAGCAGTACTTC
cdr3_aa: CASSYSTDYEQYF

cdr3_length: 17
d_call: NA
clone_size: NA
v_call: TRBV14
j_call: TRBJ2-1
cdr3_nt: TGTGCCAGCAGCCAAGATCGTGGAGGGATTACTGGAAATGAGCAGTTCTTC
cdr3_aa: CASSQDRGGITGNEQFF

cdr3_length: 15
d_call: NA
clone_size: NA
v_call: TRBV7-2
j_call: TRBJ1-2
cdr3_nt: TGTGCCAGCAGCTTCCCGGGGGAGTCTAACTATGGCTACACCTTC
cdr3_aa: CASSFPGESNYGYTF

cdr3_length: 14
d_call: NA
clone_size: NA
v_call: TRBV30
j_call: TRBJ1-2
cdr3_nt: TGTGCCTGGAGCCCCCAGGGGCTCTACTATGGCTACACCTTC
cdr3_aa: CAWSPQGLYYGYTF

cdr3_length: 16
d_call: TRBD2
clone_size: NA
v_call: TRBV6-6
j_call: TRBJ2-3
cdr3_nt: TGTGCCAGCAGCCCTCTAGCGGCCTCTAGCACAGATACGCAGTATTTT
cdr3_aa: CASSPLAASSTDTQYF

cdr3_length: 14
d_call: NA
clone_size: NA
v_call: TRBV25-1
j_call: TRBJ1-4
cdr3_nt: TGTGCCAGCAGTGGGGGGGGCTCCTCAAAAGGTCTGTTTTTT
cdr3_aa: CASSGGGSSKGLFF

cdr3_length: 15
d_call: TRBD2
clone_size: NA
v_call: TRBV3-1
j_call: TRBJ2-1
cdr3_nt: TGTGCCAGCAGCCAAGGGGCGGGAGGGTACAATGAGCAGTTCTTC
cdr3_aa: CASSQGAGGYNEQFF

cdr3_length: 16
d_call: TRBD2
clone_size: NA
v_call: TRBV20-1
j_call: TRBJ2-1
cdr3_nt: TGCAGTGCTAGAGATCAAGTAGCGGGAAACTACAATGAGCAGTTCTTC
cdr3_aa: CSARDQVAGNYNEQFF

cdr3_length: 14
d_call: NA
clone_size: once
v_call: TRBV18
j_call: TRBJ2-2
cdr3_nt: TGTGCCAGCTCACCACCTACCCAAACCGGGGAGCTGTTTTTT
cdr3_aa: CASSPPTQTGELFF

cdr3_length: 14
d_call: NA
clone_size: NA
v_call: TRBV5-4
j_call: TRBJ2-1
cdr3_nt: TGTGCCAGCAGCTTAAAACTTTCCAACAATGAGCAGTTCTTC
cdr3_aa: CASSLKLSNNEQFF

cdr3_length: 14
d_call: TRBD1
clone_size: NA
v_call: TRBV29-1
j_call: TRBJ1-4
cdr3_nt: TGCAGCGTTGAAACGGGACAGGGATATGAAAAACTGTTTTTT
cdr3_aa: CSVETGQGYEKLFF

cdr3_length: 14
d_call: TRBD2
clone_size: NA
v_call: TRBV28
j_call: TRBJ2-7
cdr3_nt: TGTGCCAGCAGTTTGACTAGCGGGACCCACGAGCAGTACTTC
cdr3_aa: CASSLTSGTHEQYF

cdr3_length: 15
d_call: NA
clone_size: NA
v_call: TRBV20-1
j_call: TRBJ1-2
cdr3_nt: TGCAGTGCTGATGGGACATCTAAAACTAACTATGGCTACACCTTC
cdr3_aa: CSADGTSKTNYGYTF